This T cell receptor (beta chain) is drawn from a study of blood T cell repertoires in COVID-19. Study details: The analysed material was cDNA or gDNA that came from T cells, B-cell-depleted T cells, or PBMCs.

With respect to this clone: At one boundary the junction diverges from the germline segment, which might be a read error.

Germline assignment: CDR1 SSHAT and CDR2 FNYEAQ (reference sequence). This CDR3 has 17 amino acids. Using immunoSEQ multiplex PCR, the repertoire was profiled, and TCRdb retains in-frame clones only, with some absent. The sample consists of some 150,000 clones, about 86% of them appearing once. Sequencing used peripheral blood. This chain joins TRBV7-7 and TRBJ2-1; 9 nucleotides match TRBD1. The receptor was isolated from a woman aged 55-70 years with acute or convalescent COVID-19. The CDR3 DNA follows: TGTGCTAGCAGCTCCAGTGTCGGACAGGGGACCTACAATGAGCAGTTCTTC. Protein product: CASSSSVGQGTYNEQFF.